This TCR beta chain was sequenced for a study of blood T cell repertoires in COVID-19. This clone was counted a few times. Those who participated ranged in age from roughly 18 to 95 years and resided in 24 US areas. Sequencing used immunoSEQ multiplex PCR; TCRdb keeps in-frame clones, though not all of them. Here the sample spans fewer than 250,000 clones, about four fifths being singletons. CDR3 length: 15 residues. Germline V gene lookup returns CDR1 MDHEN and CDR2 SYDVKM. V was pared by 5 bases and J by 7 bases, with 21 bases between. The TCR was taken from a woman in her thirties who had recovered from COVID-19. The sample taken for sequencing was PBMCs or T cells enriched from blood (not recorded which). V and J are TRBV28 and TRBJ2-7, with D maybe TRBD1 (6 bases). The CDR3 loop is CASSPTGLPVGEQYF. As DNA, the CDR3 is TGTGCCAGCAGTCCAACAGGGTTACCTGTTGGAGAGCAGTACTTC.